The clone carrying this T cell receptor beta chain showed up just once. The data originate from a study of blood T cell repertoires in COVID-19. Assay used: immunoSEQ multiplex PCR; TCRdb lists only in-frame clones, some missing. The sample carries roughly 290,000 clones, approximately 85% recorded once. Losses at the gene ends were 6 bases for V and 6 bases for J; bases not matched to a gene: 8. The CDR3 consists of 15 residues. Germline CDR1 LNHDA, CDR2 SQIVND (reference sequence). Before being deemed recovered, Cohort 3 donors had two negative PCRs, clearance, or symptom resolution. The V and J genes are TRBV19 and TRBJ1-4; TRBD1 aligns across 9 bases. This TCR was sampled from a woman in her 30s who had recovered from COVID-19. Sequencing input: PBMCs or T cells enriched from blood (not recorded which). The DNA of the CDR3 is TGTGCCAGTAGCAATAGGGGACAGGGCCATGAAAAACTGTTTTTT. Residues: CASSNRGQGHEKLFF.